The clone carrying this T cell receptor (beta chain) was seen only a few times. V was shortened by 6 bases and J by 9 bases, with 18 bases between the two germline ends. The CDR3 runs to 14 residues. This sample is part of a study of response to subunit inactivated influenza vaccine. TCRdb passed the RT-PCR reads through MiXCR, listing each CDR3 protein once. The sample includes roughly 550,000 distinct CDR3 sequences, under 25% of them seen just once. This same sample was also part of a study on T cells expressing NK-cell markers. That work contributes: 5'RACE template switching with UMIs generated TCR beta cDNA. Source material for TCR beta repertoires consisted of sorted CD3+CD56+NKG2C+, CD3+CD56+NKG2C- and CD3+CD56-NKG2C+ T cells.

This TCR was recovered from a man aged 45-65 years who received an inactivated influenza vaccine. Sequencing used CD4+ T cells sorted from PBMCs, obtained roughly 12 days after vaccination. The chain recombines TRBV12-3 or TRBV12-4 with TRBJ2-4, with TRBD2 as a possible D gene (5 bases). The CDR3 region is CASSRDGGRGIQYF. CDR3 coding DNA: TGTGCCAGCAGCCGAGACGGAGGCCGGGGCATTCAGTACTTC.